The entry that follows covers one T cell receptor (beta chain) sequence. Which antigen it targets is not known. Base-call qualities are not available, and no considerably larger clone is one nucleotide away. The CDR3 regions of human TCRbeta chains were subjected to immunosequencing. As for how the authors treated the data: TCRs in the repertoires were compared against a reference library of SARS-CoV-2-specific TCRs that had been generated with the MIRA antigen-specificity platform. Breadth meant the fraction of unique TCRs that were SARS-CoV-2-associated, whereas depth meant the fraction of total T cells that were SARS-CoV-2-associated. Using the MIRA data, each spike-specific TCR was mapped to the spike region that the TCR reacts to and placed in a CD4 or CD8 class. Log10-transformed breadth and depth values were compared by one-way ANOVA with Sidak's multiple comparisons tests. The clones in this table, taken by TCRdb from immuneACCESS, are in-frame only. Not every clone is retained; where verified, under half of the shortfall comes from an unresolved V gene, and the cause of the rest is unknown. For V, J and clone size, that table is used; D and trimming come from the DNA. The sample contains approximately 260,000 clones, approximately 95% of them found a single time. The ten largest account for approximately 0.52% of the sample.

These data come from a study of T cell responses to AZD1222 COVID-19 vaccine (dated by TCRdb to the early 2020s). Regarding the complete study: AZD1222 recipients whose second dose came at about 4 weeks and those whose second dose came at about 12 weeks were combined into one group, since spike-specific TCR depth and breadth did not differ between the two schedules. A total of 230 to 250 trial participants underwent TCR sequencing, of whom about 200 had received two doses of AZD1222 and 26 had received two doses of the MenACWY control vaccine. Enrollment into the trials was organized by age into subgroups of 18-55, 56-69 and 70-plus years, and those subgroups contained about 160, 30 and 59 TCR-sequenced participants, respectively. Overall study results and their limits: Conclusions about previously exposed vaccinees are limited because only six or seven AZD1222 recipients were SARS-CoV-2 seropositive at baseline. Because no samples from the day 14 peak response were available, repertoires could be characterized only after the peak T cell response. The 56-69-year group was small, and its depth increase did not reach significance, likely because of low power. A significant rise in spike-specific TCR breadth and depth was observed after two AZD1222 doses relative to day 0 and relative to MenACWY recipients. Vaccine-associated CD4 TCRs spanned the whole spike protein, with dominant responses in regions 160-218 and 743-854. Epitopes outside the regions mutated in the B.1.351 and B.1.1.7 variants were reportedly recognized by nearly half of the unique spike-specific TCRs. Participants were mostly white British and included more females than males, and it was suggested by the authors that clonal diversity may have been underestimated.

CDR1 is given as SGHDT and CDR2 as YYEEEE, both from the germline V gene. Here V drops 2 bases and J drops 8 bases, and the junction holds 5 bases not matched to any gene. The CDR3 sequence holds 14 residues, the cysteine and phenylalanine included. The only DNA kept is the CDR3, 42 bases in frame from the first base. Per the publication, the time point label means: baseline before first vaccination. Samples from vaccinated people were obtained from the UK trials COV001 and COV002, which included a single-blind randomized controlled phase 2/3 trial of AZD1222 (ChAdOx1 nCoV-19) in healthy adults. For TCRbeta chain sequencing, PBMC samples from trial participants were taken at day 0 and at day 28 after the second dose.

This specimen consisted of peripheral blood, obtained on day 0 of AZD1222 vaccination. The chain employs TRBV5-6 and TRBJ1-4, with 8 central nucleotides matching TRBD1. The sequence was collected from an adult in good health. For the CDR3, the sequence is CASSFMDRAEKLFF. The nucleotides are TGTGCCAGCAGCTTCATGGACAGGGCCGAAAAACTGTTTTTT.